This TCR beta chain comes out of a study of blood T cell repertoires in COVID-19. The table came from immunoSEQ multiplex PCR; TCRdb's copy has only in-frame clones and leaves some out. Of about 210,000 clones listed, 80% to 90% are singletons. The CDR3 consists of 17 residues. CDR1 LGHNA and CDR2 YNFKEQ come from the germline V gene. Unmatched junction bases numbered 12, after V lost 3 bases and J lost 5 bases. The sequenced sample consisted of peripheral blood. The chain couples TRBV4-2 to TRBJ2-5, with TRBD2 identical over 10 bases. This sequence was found in a man aged 45 to 65 with active or convalescent COVID-19. The CDR3 region has the DNA TGTGCCAGCAGCCAGGGGCTTTCTAGCGGGGGACGGGAGACCCAGTACTTC. It encodes CASSQGLSSGGRETQYF.